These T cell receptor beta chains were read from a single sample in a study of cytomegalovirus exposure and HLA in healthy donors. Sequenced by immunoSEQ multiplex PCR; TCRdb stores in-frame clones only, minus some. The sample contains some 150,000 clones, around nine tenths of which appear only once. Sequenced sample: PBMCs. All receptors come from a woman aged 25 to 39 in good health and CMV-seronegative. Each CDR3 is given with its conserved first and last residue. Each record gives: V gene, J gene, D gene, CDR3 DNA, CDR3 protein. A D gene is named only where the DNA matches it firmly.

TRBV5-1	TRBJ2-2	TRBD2	TGCGCCAGCAGCCCGGGGACTAGCGGGAGCGGGGAGCTGTTTTTT	CASSPGTSGSGELFF
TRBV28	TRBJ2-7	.	TGTGCCAGCAGCCTGAACAGGGTGCCGTACTTC	CASSLNRVPYF
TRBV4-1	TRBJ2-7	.	TGCGCCAGCAGCCAAGGGGGCAGCTACGAGCAGTACTTC	CASSQGGSYEQYF